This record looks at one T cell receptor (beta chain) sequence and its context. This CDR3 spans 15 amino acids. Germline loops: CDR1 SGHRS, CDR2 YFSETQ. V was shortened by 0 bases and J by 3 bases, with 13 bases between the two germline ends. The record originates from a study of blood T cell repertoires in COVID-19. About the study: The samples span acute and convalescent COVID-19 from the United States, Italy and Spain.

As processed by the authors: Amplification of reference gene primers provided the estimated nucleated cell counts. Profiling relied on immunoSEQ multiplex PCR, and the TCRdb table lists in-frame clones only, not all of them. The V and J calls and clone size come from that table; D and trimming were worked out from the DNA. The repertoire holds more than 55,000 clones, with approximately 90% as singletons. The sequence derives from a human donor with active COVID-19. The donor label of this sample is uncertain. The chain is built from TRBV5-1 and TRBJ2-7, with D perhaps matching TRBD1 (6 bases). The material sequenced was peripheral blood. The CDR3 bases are TGCGCCAGCAGCTTGGAGGGGGTAGCACTCTACGAGCAGTACTTC. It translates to CASSLEGVALYEQYF. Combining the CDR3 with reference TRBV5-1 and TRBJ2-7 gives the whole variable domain KAGVTQTPRYLIKTRGQQVTLSCSPISGHRSVSWYQQTPGQGLQFLFEYFSETQRNKGNFPGRFSGRQFSNSRSEMNVSTLELGDSALYLCASSLEGVALYEQYFGPGTRLTVT.